This T cell receptor (beta chain) originates from a study of OX40 agonist ivuxolimab in advanced cancers. The protocol was immunoSEQ multiplex PCR, while the TCRdb copy is restricted to in-frame clones and leaves out a portion. The table includes approximately 82,000 clones, just under 95% detected once. CDR1 SGHNT and CDR2 YYREEE come from the germline V gene (reference sequence). CDR3 length: 13 residues. Trimming took 4 bases from V and 3 from J, leaving 11 bases between them. The source was CD4+ or CD8+ T cells sorted from blood, collected in a trial of the OX40 agonist ivuxolimab. This receptor was obtained from an adult with an advanced solid tumor such as melanoma, head and neck, liver or kidney cancer. This chain uses TRBV5-4 with TRBJ2-7, with a possible D match to TRBD1 (6 bases). The CDR3 is CASSKTGVYEQYF. In DNA, the CDR3 is TGTGCCAGCAGCAAGACAGGTGTCTACGAGCAGTACTTC.